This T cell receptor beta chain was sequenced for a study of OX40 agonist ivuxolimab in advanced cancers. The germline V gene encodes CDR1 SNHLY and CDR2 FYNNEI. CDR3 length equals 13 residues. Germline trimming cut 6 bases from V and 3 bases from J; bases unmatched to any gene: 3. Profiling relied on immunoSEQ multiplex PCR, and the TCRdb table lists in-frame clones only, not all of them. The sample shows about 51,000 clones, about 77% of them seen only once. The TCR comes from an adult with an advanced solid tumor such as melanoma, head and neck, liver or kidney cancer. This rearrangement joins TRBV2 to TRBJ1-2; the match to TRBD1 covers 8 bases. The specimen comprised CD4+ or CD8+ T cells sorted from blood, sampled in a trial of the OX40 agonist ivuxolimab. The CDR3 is CASSATGDYGYTF. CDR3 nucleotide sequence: TGTGCCAGCAGCGCGACAGGGGACTATGGCTACACCTTC.